The table lists the clone carrying this TCR beta chain with a few counts. Its antigen remains unidentified. The data are from a study of vaccination and CD4 T cells after COVID-19. Whole-study context: Spike peptides, overlapping and drawn from SARS-CoV-2, HCoV-NL63, HCoV-OC43 and HCoV-229E, were used to stimulate cells. Overall study findings and caveats: Within the convalescent patients, spike mono-reactivity was found in 304 of 307 vaccine-specific clones. Post-vaccination reactive clonotypes (median 38) did not differ significantly from post-infection (about 20).

Cultured CD4+ T-cell DNA underwent Oncomine TCR Beta short-read sequencing. Someone extracted genomic DNA from cultured CD4+ T cells. TCRdb processed the PCR reads anew with MiXCR; each CDR3 protein has one entry. The table includes 20,000 to 25,000 distinct CDR3 sequences, around half detected once. Treatment defined: roughly 10-day PBMC culture with coronavirus spike peptide pools or control peptides (ViraFEST assay). Germline values: CDR1 SGHRS, CDR2 YFSETQ. This CDR3 contains 13 residues. Trimming cost V 0 bases and J 6 bases, with 7 bases left between them. The TCR originated in a human donor who had recovered from COVID-19. This chain joins TRBV5-1 and TRBJ1-5; the D is unclear. The material sequenced was CD4+ T cells from blood, cultured in vitro. The CDR3 loop is CASSLDASQPQHF. CDR3 bases: TGCGCCAGCAGCTTGGACGCGAGTCAGCCCCAGCATTTT. The full variable domain, its missing parts supplied by reference TRBV5-1 and TRBJ1-5, is KAGVTQTPRYLIKTRGQQVTLSCSPISGHRSVSWYQQTPGQGLQFLFEYFSETQRNKGNFPGRFSGRQFSNSRSEMNVSTLELGDSALYLCASSLDASQPQHFGDGTRLSIL.